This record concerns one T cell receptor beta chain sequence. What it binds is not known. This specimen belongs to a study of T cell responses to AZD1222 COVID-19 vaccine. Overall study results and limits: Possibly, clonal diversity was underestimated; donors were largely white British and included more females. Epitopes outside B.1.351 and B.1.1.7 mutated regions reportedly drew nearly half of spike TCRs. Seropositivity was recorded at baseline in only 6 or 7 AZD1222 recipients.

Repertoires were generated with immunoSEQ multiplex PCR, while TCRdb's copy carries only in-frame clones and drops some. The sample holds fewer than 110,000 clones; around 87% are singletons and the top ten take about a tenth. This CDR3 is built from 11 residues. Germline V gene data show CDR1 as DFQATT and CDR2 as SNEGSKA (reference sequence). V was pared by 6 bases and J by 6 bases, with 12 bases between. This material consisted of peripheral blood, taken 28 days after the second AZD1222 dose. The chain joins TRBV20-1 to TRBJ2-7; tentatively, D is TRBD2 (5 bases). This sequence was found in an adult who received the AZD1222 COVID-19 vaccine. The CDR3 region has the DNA TGCAGTGCCCTCACTAGAGCCGAGCAGTACTTC. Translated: CSALTRAEQYF.